This T cell receptor (beta chain) derives from a study of blood T cell repertoires in COVID-19 (dated by TCRdb to 2018 to 2020). Concerning the study at large: Samples from collaborators originated in the United States, Italy and Spain and spanned both the acute and convalescent phases of COVID-19. The prospective study material was composed of cDNA or gDNA derived from T cells, B-cell-depleted T cells, or PBMCs. The dataset comprised deeply sampled blood TCRbeta repertoires from subjects exposed to, actively infected with, or recovered from COVID-19. A freely available public database, intended as a resource for researchers studying the immune response to SARS-CoV-2, is where the repertoires were released. The samples were drawn from the first 160 participants of the ongoing ImmuneRACE study and from 1,254 subjects provided by 6 global collaborators. A de-identified subject ID, COVID-19 status, age in years and sex were almost always included in the sample metadata. HLA class I and class II types, where available, came from metadata supplied by the sample provider rather than from assay-based typing. On the study overall, not on this receptor specifically: The quantity of clinical and demographic metadata differed by source and by participant and was supplied without curation.

The immunoSEQ Assay, a bias-controlled multiplex PCR, was used to amplify TCRbeta CDR3 regions from genomic DNA. In the paper's pipeline: Within the assay, amplification of reference gene primers was used to estimate how many nucleated cells each sample contained. To quantify the absolute abundance of each unique TCRbeta CDR3 rearrangement, sequence reads were collapsed and filtered. For each sample, productive Simpson clonality was calculated as the square root of Simpson's diversity index across productive rearrangements. TCRdb obtained this table from immuneACCESS and retained in-frame rearrangements with V and J assigned. These tables miss some clones; where compared with another copy, unresolved V genes account for less than half of the shortfall, and the remainder is unexplained. The V and J calls and the clone size are those of that table, but D and trimming were determined from the DNA. Within this sample are about 250,000 clones, with roughly 84% of them counted one time only. The ten largest clones add up to 2.1% of the sample.

The CDR3 numbers 13 residues from cysteine through phenylalanine. The DNA shown is the 39-base CDR3, in frame from base 1. As encoded in the germline V gene (reference sequence), CDR1 is LGHDT while CDR2 is YNNKEL. As regards this clone: Its binding antigen is unknown. A read error may produce the germline difference seen at one junction end.

Samples from volunteer blood donors who had recovered from COVID-19 were contributed by a second Seattle source. The collaborating institutions used their own protocols to collect whole blood in K2EDTA tubes. For TCRbeta analysis, collaborators shipped samples in one of three forms: frozen whole blood, isolated PBMCs, or DNA extracted from either of those sample types. The sequence was collected from a woman between 40 and 55 years old who had recovered from COVID-19. The chain uses TRBV3-1 (or the pseudogene TRBV3-2) and TRBJ2-5; matching of 8 bases hints at TRBD1 as the D gene. The sample comprised peripheral blood. The DNA sequence is as follows: TGTGCCAGCAGCCCTCACCAGGGGGCTAGCGGCCACTTC. This sequence encodes CASSPHQGASGHF.